These T cell receptor beta chains were read from a single sample in a study of early T cells in non-severe SARS-CoV-2 infection. TCRdb analysed the 5' RACE reads with MiXCR anew, one entry per CDR3 protein. The sample holds tens of thousands of distinct CDR3 sequences; about 15% are singletons and the top ten take less than 6%. Material for sequencing was whole blood. Source of these receptors: an adult who was a healthcare worker with PCR-confirmed SARS-CoV-2 infection or an uninfected control (not recorded which). Each CDR3 is given with its conserved first and last residue. The D gene is left open where the match is weak. Where a row states a size, it is once, few, many or the class of an expanded clone; other rows omit it.

V gene	D gene	J gene	clone size	CDR3 DNA	CDR3 protein
TRBV7-6	TRBD2	TRBJ2-5	many	TGTGCCAGCAGCTTAGCGCCGACTAGCGGGGCCCAAGAGACCCAGTACTTC	CASSLAPTSGAQETQYF
TRBV12-3/TRBV12-4	NA	TRBJ2-3	NA	TGTGCCAGCAGCCCAACTGAGAGGTCAGATACGCAGTATTTT	CASSPTERSDTQYF
TRBV11-2	NA	TRBJ2-5	NA	TGTGCCAGCAGCTTAGTGCCAGCCGGTAGCGTGTACCAAGAGACCCAGTACTTC	CASSLVPAGSVYQETQYF
TRBV11-2	NA	TRBJ2-1	NA	TGTGCCAGCAGCTTTTATGGGAATGAGCAGTTCTTC	CASSFYGNEQFF
TRBV6-6	NA	TRBJ1-2	NA	TGTGCCACAGCCGGGACAAGACCTGGCTACACCTTC	CATAGTRPGYTF
TRBV12-3/TRBV12-4	TRBD1	TRBJ2-6	many	TGTGCCGCAGGGGGCTGGCTCTCTGGGGCCAACGTCCTGACTTTC	CAAGGWLSGANVLTF
TRBV11-1	TRBD2	TRBJ2-3	NA	TGTGCCAGCAGCTATTCGCGGGAGGGCCGAGGTACGCAGTATTTT	CASSYSREGRGTQYF
TRBV7-8	NA	TRBJ2-7	NA	TGTGCCAGCAGCTTAGATCGTCAGGGCTACGAGCAGTACTTC	CASSLDRQGYEQYF
TRBV7-2	NA	TRBJ2-7	few	TGTGCCAGCAGCCCCCGTCTCGGTAACCCTTCGTCTACCTACGAGCAGTACTTC	CASSPRLGNPSSTYEQYF
TRBV7-2	TRBD1	TRBJ1-5	NA	TGTGCCAGCAGCCTAGGACAGGGATGGGATCCCCAGCATTTT	CASSLGQGWDPQHF
TRBV6-5	NA	TRBJ2-7	NA	TGTGCCAGCAGTTACTCTCAGGGGAGCTACGAGCAGTACTTC	CASSYSQGSYEQYF
TRBV18	NA	TRBJ2-7	NA	TGTGCCAGCTCACCGTGGGGATACGAGCAGTACTTC	CASSPWGYEQYF
TRBV4-3	NA	TRBJ1-2	NA	TGCGCCAGCAGCCAAGATCGGGGCCGGGGCTACACCTTC	CASSQDRGRGYTF
TRBV5-1	TRBD1	TRBJ2-3	NA	TGCGCCAGCAGCTTTCGACAGGGGGATGCAGATACGCAGTATTTT	CASSFRQGDADTQYF
TRBV5-1	NA	TRBJ2-5	NA	TGCGCCAGCAGCGGTTCTAAGACCCAGTACTTC	CASSGSKTQYF
TRBV5-1	NA	TRBJ2-5	few	TGCGCCAGCAGCTTGGCCGAGGGGGAGACCCAGTACTTC	CASSLAEGETQYF
TRBV28	NA	TRBJ1-4	NA	TGTGCCAGCAGTTCCACAGGGGAAAAACTGTTTTTT	CASSSTGEKLFF
TRBV7-6	NA	TRBJ1-1	few	TGTGCCAGCAGCTTAGCGACGAACACTGAAGCTTTCTTT	CASSLATNTEAFF
TRBV12-3/TRBV12-4	NA	TRBJ1-3	many	TGTGCCAGCAGTTCAGGCCCAGTCTCTGGAAACACCATATATTTT	CASSSGPVSGNTIYF
TRBV5-1	NA	TRBJ1-4	few	TGCGCCAGCCACGTTCCCGGGGCCCGTCCTAATGAAAAACTGTTTTTT	CASHVPGARPNEKLFF
TRBV7-2	NA	TRBJ2-3	NA	TGTGCCAGCAGCTTAGGCGTTAGCACAGATACGCAGTATTTT	CASSLGVSTDTQYF
TRBV2	NA	TRBJ2-1	once	TGTGCCAGCAGCTATCTAGGCTACAATGAGCAGTTCTTC	CASSYLGYNEQFF
TRBV6-2/TRBV6-3	NA	TRBJ2-1	NA	TGTGCCAGCAGTTACCCAAGTAGAGGCAGTGAGCAGTTCTTC	CASSYPSRGSEQFF
TRBV20-1	NA	TRBJ2-6	NA	TGCAGTGCTAGCCCCAGCGTCTCTGGGGCCAACGTCCTGACTTTC	CSASPSVSGANVLTF
TRBV3-1	NA	TRBJ2-5	NA	TGTGCCAGCAGTCACTTAAGAACCCAGTACTTC	CASSHLRTQYF
TRBV30	NA	TRBJ2-2	NA	TGTGCCTGGATCAGGCACGGGGAGCTGTTTTTT	CAWIRHGELFF
TRBV12-3/TRBV12-4	NA	TRBJ1-1	NA	TGTGCCAGCAGTTCCCCACAGGTGAGCACTGAAGCTTTCTTT	CASSSPQVSTEAFF
TRBV7-9	NA	TRBJ2-7	NA	TGTGCCAGCAGCTTAGCTGGAGGGGAGCAGTACTTC	CASSLAGGEQYF
TRBV28	NA	TRBJ2-7	many	TGTGCCAGCAGTTTCGGAAGGGTCCCCTACGAGCAGTACTTC	CASSFGRVPYEQYF
TRBV24-1	NA	TRBJ2-7	many	TGTGCCACCAGTGACAGGGGCTCGAGACCCTACGAGCAGTACTTC	CATSDRGSRPYEQYF
TRBV29-1	NA	TRBJ2-5	few	TGCAGCGCCACGGGACTCCTGCCGGAGACCCAGTACTTC	CSATGLLPETQYF
TRBV20-1	TRBD2	TRBJ2-7	few	TGCAGTGCTAGAGATCCGACTAGCGGGTCCTACGAGCAGTACTTC	CSARDPTSGSYEQYF
TRBV20-1	NA	TRBJ1-6	NA	TGCAGTGCTAGACTTCTAGGACCGGGTTCACCCCTCCACTTT	CSARLLGPGSPLHF
TRBV20-1	NA	TRBJ1-3	many	TGCAGTGCCTCCCGGGGAGGCGAAAACACCATATATTTT	CSASRGGENTIYF
TRBV4-1	NA	TRBJ2-7	few	TGCGCCAGCAGCCAGTCATACGTCAGCTCCTACGAGCAGTACTTC	CASSQSYVSSYEQYF
TRBV14	TRBD2	TRBJ2-1	NA	TGTGCCAGCGCCACTCTAGCGGGGAACAATGAGCAGTTCTTC	CASATLAGNNEQFF
TRBV28	NA	TRBJ1-1	NA	TGTGCCAGCATCCCCGCAGGGGAGAACACTGAAGCTTTCTTT	CASIPAGENTEAFF
TRBV5-1	TRBD2	TRBJ2-1	NA	TGCGCCAGCAGCTTGGGGGGGACTAGCGTAAATGAGCAGTTCTTC	CASSLGGTSVNEQFF
TRBV28	TRBD2	TRBJ2-1	few	TGTGCCAGCAGTTCGCCGGGACTAGCGAGGAATGAGCAGTTCTTC	CASSSPGLARNEQFF
TRBV2	NA	TRBJ2-5	NA	TGTGCCAGCAGTGAACTGGTTCGGGGGACCCAGTACTTC	CASSELVRGTQYF
TRBV5-6	NA	TRBJ2-3	NA	TGTGCCAGCAGCTTTAAGAAGGATACGCAGTATTTT	CASSFKKDTQYF
TRBV5-1	NA	TRBJ2-3	few	TGCGCCAGCAGCCCGGGACTTCTCTTTGATACGCAGTATTTT	CASSPGLLFDTQYF
TRBV6-5	TRBD1	TRBJ2-4	few	TGTGCCAGCAGGATCGCCGGGACAGGGTCGAACATTCAGTACTTC	CASRIAGTGSNIQYF
TRBV27	NA	TRBJ1-1	few	TGTGCCAGCAGTTTATTGGGCCTGATGAACACTGAAGCTTTCTTT	CASSLLGLMNTEAFF
TRBV3-1	NA	TRBJ1-6	many	TGTGCCAGCAGCCTCGGACGGGGTTCACCCCTCCACTTT	CASSLGRGSPLHF
TRBV7-9	TRBD2	TRBJ2-7	many	TGTGCCAGCAGGGGCCCCGCAAGCGGGAGGAACCCCTACGAGCAGTACTTC	CASRGPASGRNPYEQYF
TRBV12-3/TRBV12-4	NA	TRBJ2-7	many	TGTGCCAGCAGGGAGCCGGGAAGCTACGAGCAGTACTTC	CASREPGSYEQYF
TRBV20-1	NA	TRBJ1-5	many	TGCAGTGCTGGACGATCCATTACCAATCAGCCCCAGCATTTT	CSAGRSITNQPQHF
TRBV7-6	TRBD2	TRBJ2-2	NA	TGTGCCAGCAGCTTATCTAGCGGAGAAACCACCGGGGAGCTGTTTTTT	CASSLSSGETTGELFF